This TCR beta chain was captured by sequencing in a study of cytotoxic CD8 clonotypes in ibrutinib-treated CLL. Study in general: Some 25 partial and 2 complete responses; at median roughly 68 months, about 14 remitted, about twelve progressed.

Note on this clone: What it binds is not known.

This CDR3 contains 17 residues. The V gene's germline CDR1 is MDHEN and CDR2 SYDVKM. Trimming took 5 bases from V and 4 from J, leaving 22 bases between them. TCRdb keeps only in-frame clones here, not all; method: immunoSEQ multiplex PCR. The table shows 80,000 to 95,000 clones, with roughly three quarters occurring only once. The study, taken as a whole, reports: Under therapy, public clonotypes either contracted or stayed stable, and they were uncommon.

The specimen was PBMCs, collected after 12 months of ibrutinib treatment. The receptor was derived from a human donor with chronic lymphocytic leukemia. The chain joins TRBV28 to TRBJ2-3; D call uncertain. The CDR3, as DNA: TGTGCCAGCAGTCCGCCTCGGCTAGTTACCCGAGCAGATACGCAGTATTTT. Its translation: CASSPPRLVTRADTQYF.